The rows below give T cell receptor beta chains drawn from one sample of a study of blood T cell repertoires in COVID-19. The table came from immunoSEQ multiplex PCR; TCRdb's copy has only in-frame clones and leaves some out. The repertoire includes under 65,000 clones, around 76% of them detected once, and around 21% sits in the top ten. The sequenced sample was peripheral blood. These receptors all come from a woman aged 60-75 years with acute or convalescent COVID-19. CDR3s include the opening cysteine and the closing phenylalanine or tryptophan. Each record gives: CDR3 protein, CDR3 DNA, V gene, D gene, clone size, J gene. D genes are given only for firm matches. Part of the rows lack a size; the others show once, few, many or a class for expanded clones.

CDR3aa: CASASSGGAGDTQYF
CDR3nt: TGTGCTAGTGCCTCTAGCGGGGGGGCCGGAGATACGCAGTATTTT
v_gene: TRBV12-5
d_gene: TRBD2
abundance: NA
j_gene: TRBJ2-3

CDR3aa: CASSLARGIREKLFF
CDR3nt: TGTGCCAGCAGCTTAGCGAGAGGGATTCGGGAAAAACTGTTTTTT
v_gene: TRBV7-9
d_gene: NA
abundance: NA
j_gene: TRBJ1-4

CDR3aa: CASSQEASGGFGETQYF
CDR3nt: TGTGCCAGCAGCCAAGAGGCCAGCGGGGGATTTGGAGAGACCCAGTACTTC
v_gene: TRBV4-2
d_gene: TRBD2
abundance: NA
j_gene: TRBJ2-5

CDR3aa: CASTSRAGQPQHF
CDR3nt: TGTGCCAGCACCTCCAGGGCAGGACAGCCCCAGCATTTT
v_gene: TRBV11-2
d_gene: NA
abundance: NA
j_gene: TRBJ1-5

CDR3aa: CASSLDRGLQPQHF
CDR3nt: TGTGCCAGCAGTTTAGACAGGGGGTTACAGCCCCAGCATTTT
v_gene: TRBV27
d_gene: TRBD1
abundance: NA
j_gene: TRBJ1-5

CDR3aa: CASRSGTTDTQYF
CDR3nt: TGTGCCAGTAGATCAGGTACCACAGATACGCAGTATTTT
v_gene: TRBV19
d_gene: NA
abundance: NA
j_gene: TRBJ2-3

CDR3aa: CASSLGGRDTQYF
CDR3nt: TGTGCCAGCAGTTTAGGGGGACGAGATACGCAGTATTTT
v_gene: TRBV6-5
d_gene: NA
abundance: NA
j_gene: TRBJ2-3

CDR3aa: CASSELVAGRSNQPQHF
CDR3nt: TGTGCCAGCAGTGAATTGGTCGCGGGGAGGAGCAATCAGCCCCAGCATTTT
v_gene: TRBV25-1
d_gene: NA
abundance: once
j_gene: TRBJ1-5

CDR3aa: CASSFGTGFNYGYTF
CDR3nt: TGTGCCAGCAGCTTCGGGACAGGGTTTAACTATGGCTACACCTTC
v_gene: TRBV5-8
d_gene: TRBD1
abundance: NA
j_gene: TRBJ1-2

CDR3aa: CASRDQGGSYEQYF
CDR3nt: TGTGCCAGCAGAGATCAGGGGGGCTCCTACGAGCAGTACTTC
v_gene: TRBV6-5
d_gene: NA
abundance: NA
j_gene: TRBJ2-7

CDR3aa: CASSRRDRDGNTIYF
CDR3nt: TGTGCCAGCTCTCGCCGGGACAGGGATGGAAACACCATATATTTT
v_gene: TRBV18
d_gene: TRBD1
abundance: once
j_gene: TRBJ1-3

CDR3aa: CASSLAGTGAEAFF
CDR3nt: TGTGCCAGCAGTTTGGCAGGGACGGGAGCTGAAGCTTTCTTT
v_gene: TRBV27
d_gene: NA
abundance: NA
j_gene: TRBJ1-1

CDR3aa: CAWSFTGTGPYEQYF
CDR3nt: TGTGCCTGGAGTTTTACCGGGACAGGGCCTTACGAGCAGTACTTC
v_gene: TRBV30
d_gene: TRBD1
abundance: NA
j_gene: TRBJ2-7

CDR3aa: CATIDRGGYEQYF
CDR3nt: TGTGCCACTATAGACAGGGGAGGCTACGAGCAGTACTTC
v_gene: TRBV19
d_gene: TRBD1
abundance: NA
j_gene: TRBJ2-7

CDR3aa: CATTDRGNQPQHF
CDR3nt: TGTGCCACCACGGACAGGGGAAATCAGCCCCAGCATTTT
v_gene: TRBV6-5
d_gene: TRBD1
abundance: NA
j_gene: TRBJ1-5

CDR3aa: CATSRDLVNGYTF
CDR3nt: TGTGCCACCAGCAGAGATCTCGTAAATGGCTACACCTTC
v_gene: TRBV15
d_gene: NA
abundance: few
j_gene: TRBJ1-2

CDR3aa: CAWALDRRTEAFF
CDR3nt: TGTGCCTGGGCGTTAGACAGAAGGACTGAAGCTTTCTTT
v_gene: TRBV30
d_gene: NA
abundance: NA
j_gene: TRBJ1-1

CDR3aa: CASSPSGGAADTQYF
CDR3nt: TGTGCCAGCAGCCCTAGCGGGGGGGCCGCGGATACGCAGTATTTT
v_gene: TRBV7-6
d_gene: TRBD2
abundance: NA
j_gene: TRBJ2-3

CDR3aa: CASSPGGGNSPLHF
CDR3nt: TGTGCCAGCAGTCCTGGGGGCGGTAATTCACCCCTCCACTTT
v_gene: TRBV2
d_gene: NA
abundance: NA
j_gene: TRBJ1-6

CDR3aa: CASSGRGPYSNQPQHF
CDR3nt: TGTGCCAGCAGTGGCAGGGGACCCTATAGCAATCAGCCCCAGCATTTT
v_gene: TRBV6-4
d_gene: NA
abundance: NA
j_gene: TRBJ1-5

CDR3aa: CASREMTGSEGYTF
CDR3nt: TGTGCCAGCAGAGAGATGACAGGGTCGGAAGGCTACACCTTC
v_gene: TRBV2
d_gene: TRBD1
abundance: NA
j_gene: TRBJ1-2

CDR3aa: CATSDWTLLKLFF
CDR3nt: TGTGCCACCAGTGATTGGACACTTCTAAAACTGTTTTTT
v_gene: TRBV24-1
d_gene: NA
abundance: NA
j_gene: TRBJ1-4

CDR3aa: CARWTGWFVSHEKLFF
CDR3nt: TGTGCCAGATGGACAGGGTGGTTCGTAAGCCATGAAAAACTGTTTTTT
v_gene: TRBV24-1
d_gene: TRBD1
abundance: NA
j_gene: TRBJ1-4

CDR3aa: CASSLGVGTLDTQYF
CDR3nt: TGTGCCAGCAGCTTAGGAGTTGGGACTTTGGATACGCAGTATTTT
v_gene: TRBV11-2
d_gene: NA
abundance: NA
j_gene: TRBJ2-3

CDR3aa: CASRRTSDEQFF
CDR3nt: TGTGCCAGCAGGAGGACTAGCGATGAGCAGTTCTTC
v_gene: TRBV2
d_gene: TRBD2
abundance: NA
j_gene: TRBJ2-1

CDR3aa: CASSSTVTEAFF
CDR3nt: TGCGCCAGCAGCTCGACAGTCACTGAAGCTTTCTTT
v_gene: TRBV5-1
d_gene: NA
abundance: NA
j_gene: TRBJ1-1

CDR3aa: CASSGRQGVSGNTIYF
CDR3nt: TGTGCCAGTAGTGGCCGACAGGGGGTCTCTGGAAACACCATATATTTT
v_gene: TRBV19
d_gene: TRBD1
abundance: NA
j_gene: TRBJ1-3